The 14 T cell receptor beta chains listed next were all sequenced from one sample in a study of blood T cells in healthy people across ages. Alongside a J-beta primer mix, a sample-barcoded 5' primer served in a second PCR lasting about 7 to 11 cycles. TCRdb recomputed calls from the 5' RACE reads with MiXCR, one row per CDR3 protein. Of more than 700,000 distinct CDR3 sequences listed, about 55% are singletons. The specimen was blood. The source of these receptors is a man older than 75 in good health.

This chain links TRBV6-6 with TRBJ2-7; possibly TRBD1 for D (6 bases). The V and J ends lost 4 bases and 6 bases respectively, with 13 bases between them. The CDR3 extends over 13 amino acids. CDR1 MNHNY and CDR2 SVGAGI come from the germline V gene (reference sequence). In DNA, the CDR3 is TGTGCCAGCAGTTTCGGGGACAACCTCGAGCAGTACTTC. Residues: CASSFGDNLEQYF.

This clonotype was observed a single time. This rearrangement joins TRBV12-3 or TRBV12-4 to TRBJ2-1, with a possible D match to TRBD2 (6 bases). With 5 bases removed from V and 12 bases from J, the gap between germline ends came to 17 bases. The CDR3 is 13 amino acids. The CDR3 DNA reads TGTGCCAGCAGTCCATCGGGGGTTTTACGGCAGTTCTTC. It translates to CASSPSGVLRQFF.

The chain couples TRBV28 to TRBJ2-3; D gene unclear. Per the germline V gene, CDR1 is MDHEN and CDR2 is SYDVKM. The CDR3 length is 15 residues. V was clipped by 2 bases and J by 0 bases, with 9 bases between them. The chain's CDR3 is CASSLVVTSTDTQYF. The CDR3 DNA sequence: TGTGCCAGCAGTTTAGTGGTTACTAGCACAGATACGCAGTATTTT. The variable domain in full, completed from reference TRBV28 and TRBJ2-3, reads DVKVTQSSRYLVKRTGEKVFLECVQDMDHENMFWYRQDPGLGLRLIYFSYDVKMKEKGDIPEGYSVSREKKERFSLILESASTNQTSMYLCASSLVVTSTDTQYFGPGTRLTVL.

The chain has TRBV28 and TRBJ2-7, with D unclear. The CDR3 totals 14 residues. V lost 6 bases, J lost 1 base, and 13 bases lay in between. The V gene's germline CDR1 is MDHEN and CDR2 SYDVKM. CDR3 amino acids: CASSQWVGSYEQYF. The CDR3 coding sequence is TGTGCCAGCAGCCAGTGGGTCGGGTCCTACGAGCAGTACTTC.

CDR3 DNA sequence: TGCAGTGCGCGGACAAGTTTCACAGATACGCAGTATTTT. Translated, it gives CSARTSFTDTQYF. The chain recombines TRBV20-1 with TRBJ2-3; maybe TRBD1 (5 bases). In germline, CDR1 is DFQATT, CDR2 SNEGSKA (reference sequence). V lost 6 bases, J lost 2 bases, and 12 bases lay in between. This CDR3 contains 13 residues.

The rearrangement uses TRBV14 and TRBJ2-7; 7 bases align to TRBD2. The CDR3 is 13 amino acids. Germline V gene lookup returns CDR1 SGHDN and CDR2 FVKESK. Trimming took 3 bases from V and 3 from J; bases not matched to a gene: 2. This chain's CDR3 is CASSHERGYEQYF. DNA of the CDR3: TGTGCCAGCAGCCACGAGCGGGGCTACGAGCAGTACTTC.

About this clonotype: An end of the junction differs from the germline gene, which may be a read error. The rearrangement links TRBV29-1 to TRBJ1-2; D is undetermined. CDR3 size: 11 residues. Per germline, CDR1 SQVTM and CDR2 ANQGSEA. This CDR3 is CSVEPGLLRFF. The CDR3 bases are TGCAGCGTTGAGCCCGGGCTGCTTAGGTTCTTC. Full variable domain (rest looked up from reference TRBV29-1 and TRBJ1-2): SAVISQKPSRDICQRGTSLTIQCQVDSQVTMMFWYRQQPGQSLTLIATANQGSEATYESGFVIDKFPISRPNLTFSTLTVSNMSPEDSSIYLCSVEPGLLRFFGSGTRLTVV.

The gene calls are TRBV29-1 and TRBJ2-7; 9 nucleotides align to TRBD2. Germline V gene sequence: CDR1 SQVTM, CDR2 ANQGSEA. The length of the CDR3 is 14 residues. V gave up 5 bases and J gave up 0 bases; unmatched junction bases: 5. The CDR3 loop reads CSVTGTSNSYEQYF. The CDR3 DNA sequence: TGCAGCGTTACCGGGACTAGCAACTCCTACGAGCAGTACTTC.

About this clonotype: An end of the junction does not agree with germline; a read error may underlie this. The CDR3 DNA is TGTGCCAGCAGCCGCACAGGAGATCGTAATTCACCCCCCCACTTT. Amino acids: CASSRTGDRNSPPHF. The rearrangement joins TRBV6-1 to TRBJ1-6; a possible D gene is TRBD1 (5 bases). This CDR3 region has 15 residues. In germline, CDR1 is MNHNS, CDR2 SASEGT.

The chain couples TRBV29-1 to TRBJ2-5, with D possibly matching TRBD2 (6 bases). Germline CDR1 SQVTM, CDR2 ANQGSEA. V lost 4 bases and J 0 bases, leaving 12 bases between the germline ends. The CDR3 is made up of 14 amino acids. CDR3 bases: TGCAGCGTTGGGGCAGGACTACACCAAGAGACCCAGTACTTC. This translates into CSVGAGLHQETQYF.

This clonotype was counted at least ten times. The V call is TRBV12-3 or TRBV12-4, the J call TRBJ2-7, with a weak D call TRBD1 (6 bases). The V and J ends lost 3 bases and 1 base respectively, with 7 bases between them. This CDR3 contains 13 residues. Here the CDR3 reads CASSFQGSYEQYF. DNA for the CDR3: TGTGCCAGCAGTTTTCAGGGGTCCTACGAGCAGTACTTC.

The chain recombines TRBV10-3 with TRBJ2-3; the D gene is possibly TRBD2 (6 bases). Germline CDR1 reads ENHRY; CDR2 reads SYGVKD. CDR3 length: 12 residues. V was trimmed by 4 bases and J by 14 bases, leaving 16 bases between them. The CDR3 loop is CAISGAGGYAYF. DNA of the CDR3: TGTGCCATCAGTGGGGCCGGGGGATACGCGTATTTT.

The CDR3 DNA reads as TGTGCCAGCAGTTTCCTCCCAGGGGGCGACCAGCCCCAGCATTTT. This translates into CASSFLPGGDQPQHF. V gene TRBV27 combines with J gene TRBJ1-5; the match to TRBD1 covers 8 bases. The CDR3 consists of 15 residues. Trimming at V came to 3 bases and at J to 7 bases, leaving 8 bases not matched to a gene. CDR1 and CDR2 (germline): MNHEY, SMNVEV (reference sequence).

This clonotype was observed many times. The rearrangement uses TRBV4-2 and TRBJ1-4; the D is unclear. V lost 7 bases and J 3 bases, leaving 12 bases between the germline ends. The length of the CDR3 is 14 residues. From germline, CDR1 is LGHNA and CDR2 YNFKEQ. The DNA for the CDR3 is TGTGCCAGCACTCGGACTCGAGCTAATGAAAAACTGTTTTTT. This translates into CASTRTRANEKLFF.